A selection of T cell receptor beta chains follows, all from one sample in a study of early stage breast cancer tumors. TCRdb's table, derived via immunoSEQ multiplex PCR, lists solely in-frame clones and lacks some. The table records about 72,000 clones, 79% of them present only once. The sample consisted of blood. The receptors shown here come from a person in their 60s with breast cancer. CDR3s include the opening cysteine and the closing phenylalanine or tryptophan. The order of the fields is V gene, J gene, CDR3 protein.

TRBV30	TRBJ2-1	CAWSVGSRGEQFF
TRBV11-3	TRBJ2-1	CASSLVSSGYNEQFF
TRBV7-9	TRBJ2-7	CASSSLRSLTYEQYF
TRBV6-1	TRBJ1-5	CASRPTTGQDQPQHF
TRBV6-6	TRBJ2-2	CALTTGAGTGELFF
TRBV2	TRBJ2-2	CASSERGNTGELFF
TRBV29-1	TRBJ1-1	CSVEGGVAEAFF
TRBV6-5	TRBJ2-3	CATQPGLASDTQYF
TRBV5-1	TRBJ2-7	CASSSPGQGNEQYF
TRBV7-9	TRBJ1-1	CASSLVEGIITEAFF
TRBV7-6	TRBJ2-2	CASRPGTGNTGELFF
TRBV28	TRBJ2-7	CASRQGLYEQYF
TRBV5-1	TRBJ2-7	CASSPTGTSKLREQYF
TRBV7-3	TRBJ1-5	CASSSDSNQPQHF
TRBV27	TRBJ1-6	CASSFGREGSHNSPLHF
TRBV19	TRBJ2-6	CASTKQGSGANVLTF
TRBV11-2	TRBJ2-1	CASSPVGVFGEQFF
TRBV7-9	TRBJ2-2	CASSLAIAGGPGELFF
TRBV18	TRBJ1-5	CASSRGTGGDQPQHF
TRBV4-2	TRBJ2-7	CASSQGGGFGEQYF
TRBV5-4	TRBJ1-1	CASSRVGGRNTEAFF
TRBV5-1	TRBJ2-5	CASSLDLAGETQYF
TRBV6-5	TRBJ1-1	CASSYPPRDTEAFF
TRBV27	TRBJ2-5	CASSGDRGSETQYF
TRBV5-6	TRBJ2-7	CASSYITGNYEQYF
TRBV10-1	TRBJ2-1	CASRLTGRPGGDEQFF
TRBV7-9	TRBJ1-1	CASSLWGPNTEAFF
TRBV6-6	TRBJ2-3	CASIGTDTQYF
TRBV6-5	TRBJ2-7	CASSYLDRSYEQYF
TRBV4-1	TRBJ2-3	CASSQETDTQYF
TRBV11-2	TRBJ2-1	CASRGGRDRDNEQFF
TRBV10-1	TRBJ2-2	CASSEGGGYTGELFF
TRBV19	TRBJ1-4	CASSGAPRVGTSNEKLFF
TRBV2	TRBJ2-7	CASSLGTSPRGYF
TRBV23-1	TRBJ2-2	CASSPPGTANTGELFF
TRBV29-1	TRBJ2-2	CSAGTAPNTGELFF
TRBV4-2	TRBJ2-2	CASSVNRDTGELFF
TRBV5-8	TRBJ2-7	CASSSTDSYEQYF
TRBV10-3	TRBJ2-7	CAISESSYRATYEQYF
TRBV2	TRBJ1-2	CASTPLRTDPFGYTF
TRBV27	TRBJ2-6	CASSRQVGAAGANVLTF
TRBV10-3	TRBJ2-3	CAISEGLAGGTDTQYF
TRBV7-3	TRBJ2-2	CASSSLGTGELFF
TRBV5-4	TRBJ1-1	CASSNARTYSEAFF
TRBV9	TRBJ2-3	CASSGTGTEADTQYF
TRBV11-2	TRBJ1-1	CASSLRQIDTEAFF
TRBV30	TRBJ2-2	CAWSVVRAGTGELFF
TRBV7-6	TRBJ2-7	CASSLGAGHEQYF
TRBV29-1	TRBJ1-5	CSAGKKVHQPQHF
TRBV9	TRBJ2-1	CASSLAGLSYNEQFF
TRBV11-1	TRBJ2-2	CASSPLGQGGSGELFF
TRBV7-9	TRBJ2-2	CASSTVTRAGELFF
TRBV19	TRBJ1-5	CASSTMEGVPNQPQHF
TRBV7-3	TRBJ2-1	CASRSGTSNEQFF
TRBV23-1	TRBJ1-2	CASSRKGYGYTF
TRBV11-2	TRBJ1-4	CASSPRQDTNEKLFF